This entry features one T cell receptor (beta chain) sequence. Its target is not known. The record originates from a study of CXCR3-negative and CXCR3-positive naive CD8 T cells. At the level of the study: Per-library TRB read counts averaged about 1.5 +/- 0.3 million, adding up to about 135 million in total. Notes on the study in general: CXCR3-negative and CXCR3-positive naive cells shared comparable TRBV-TRBJ usage, but memory cells did not.

5' RACE with UMI labels generated the TRB cDNA libraries. TCRdb reprocessed the 5' RACE reads and stores each CDR3 protein as one record, lacking DNA. This sample's table reports some 130,000 distinct CDR3 sequences. This CDR3 has 18 residues. Germline V CDR1 and CDR2: MNHEY, SMNVEV (reference sequence). Using triplicate sorts, some 300,000 cells were collected each time from every CD8+ T cell subset. Naive CD8+ T cells had a CD45RO-CCR7+CD27+CD95- phenotype. This sequence joins TRBV27 and TRBJ2-6; no DNA is available, so the TRBD1 call from TCRdb remains unchecked. Sequencing used naive CXCR3- CD8+ T cells from blood. The subset is: CD45RO-CCR7+CD27+CD95- naive CD8+ T cells lacking CXCR3 (TNR3-). This TCR was sampled from a human donor in good health. Some clones in this sample may be carry-over from other donors' samples. CDR3 region: CASSLSPGAHSGANVLTF. Drawing the rest from reference TRBV27 and TRBJ2-6, the complete variable domain is EAQVTQNPRYLITVTGKKLTVTCSQNMNHEYMSWYRQDPGLGLRQIYYSMNVEVTDKGDVPEGYKVSRKEKRNFPLILESPSPNQTSLYFCASSLSPGAHSGANVLTFGAGSRLTVL.